These T cell receptor beta chains were read from a single sample in a study of beta chain features in type 1 diabetes. The assay was immunoSEQ multiplex PCR, and TCRdb's table has in-frame clones only and misses some. This table has approximately 260,000 clones, 24% appearing once. The sample comprised naive CD4+ T cells from blood. The receptors originated from a woman aged 25 to 39 with type 1 diabetes. Both conserved end residues are part of each CDR3. Each record gives: CDR3 DNA, CDR3 protein, clone size, J gene, D gene, V gene. A D gene is named only where the DNA matches it firmly. Part of the rows lack a size; the others show once, few, many or a class for expanded clones.

TGTGCCAGCTCAAAAAGTCCCGGGGAGCAGTTCTTC | CASSKSPGEQFF | few | TRBJ2-1 | . | TRBV9
TGTGCCAGCAGCTCACTAGCGGGGCCAGAGACCCAGTACTTC | CASSSLAGPETQYF | . | TRBJ2-5 | TRBD2 | TRBV7-6
TGTGCCACCGACATAGGAGGGACTAGCGGGAGAGGGGGCGGCTACGAGCAGTACTTC | CATDIGGTSGRGGGYEQYF | . | TRBJ2-7 | TRBD2 | TRBV7-9
TGCAGCGTTGAAGATCTCGAGCGGGAGGCTTCCGAGACCCAGTACTTC | CSVEDLEREASETQYF | few | TRBJ2-5 | TRBD2 | TRBV29-1
TGTGCCAGTAGTTTTTCGGGGACAGGAGTCTCTGGGGCAAGGACCAACGTCCTGACTTTC | CASSFSGTGVSGARTNVLTF | . | TRBJ2-6 | TRBD1 | TRBV19
TGTGCCACCGAGGGCGACTACGAGCAGTACTTC | CATEGDYEQYF | . | TRBJ2-7 | . | TRBV28
TGTGCCAGCTCACCGACTAGCCAGGAGGATGAGCAGTTCTTC | CASSPTSQEDEQFF | few | TRBJ2-1 | TRBD2 | TRBV18
TGTGCCAGCAGCCGCCCGGGGTCCTACGAGCAGTACTTC | CASSRPGSYEQYF | . | TRBJ2-7 | . | TRBV7-6
TGTGCCAGCAGCCTATCCTACGAGCAGTACTTC | CASSLSYEQYF | few | TRBJ2-7 | . | TRBV7-9
TGTGCCAGCAGCGCACAGGGGTCCTCCTACGAGCAGTACTTC | CASSAQGSSYEQYF | . | TRBJ2-7 | TRBD1 | TRBV2
TGCAGCGTTTTTATCCCCCGGACAGGGTACTATGGCTACACCTTC | CSVFIPRTGYYGYTF | few | TRBJ1-2 | TRBD1 | TRBV29-1
TGCGCCAGCAGTGAGGCAGGGCTCTACAATGAGCAGTTCTTC | CASSEAGLYNEQFF | few | TRBJ2-1 | . | TRBV10-1
TGTGCCAGCTCATTGGGACTAGAACACAATGAGCAGTTCTTC | CASSLGLEHNEQFF | . | TRBJ2-1 | TRBD2 | TRBV18
TGCGCCAGCAGCTTGGCGGTGGACAATGAGCAGTTCTTC | CASSLAVDNEQFF | . | TRBJ2-1 | . | TRBV5-1
TGTGCCAGCAGCTTATGGGCGGGATCGGATGGGGAGCAGTACTTC | CASSLWAGSDGEQYF | few | TRBJ2-7 | . | TRBV11-2
TGTGCCAGCAGCCAAGTTAGGGGGACGCAGTATTTT | CASSQVRGTQYF | few | TRBJ2-3 | . | TRBV11-2
TGTGCCATCGGACTAGCGGGAGGGTTCAATGAGCAGTTCTTC | CAIGLAGGFNEQFF | . | TRBJ2-1 | TRBD2 | TRBV10-3
TGTGCCAGCAGCGTTTTGTCGAGCTCCTACAATGAGCAGTTCTTC | CASSVLSSSYNEQFF | few | TRBJ2-1 | . | TRBV9
TGCGCCAGCAGCCAGAGGATGAACACTGAAGCTTTCTTT | CASSQRMNTEAFF | few | TRBJ1-1 | . | TRBV4-1
TGTGCCAGCAGCTACAACTACGAGCAGTACTTC | CASSYNYEQYF | once | TRBJ2-7 | . | TRBV7-9
TGTGCCAGCAGTGCGGGGTACTCTGGAAACACCATATATTTT | CASSAGYSGNTIYF | . | TRBJ1-3 | . | TRBV7-3
TGTGCCAGCAGCCCCACTAGCGAACCCGTCTACAATGAGCAGTTCTTC | CASSPTSEPVYNEQFF | few | TRBJ2-1 | TRBD2 | TRBV7-9
TGTGCCAGCAGCGGCGCTAGCGATGAGCAGTTCTTC | CASSGASDEQFF | few | TRBJ2-1 | . | TRBV9
TGTGCCAGCAGCTTTATGCAGGGACTCTCACAGTACTTC | CASSFMQGLSQYF | . | TRBJ2-5 | . | TRBV5-6
TGCGCCAACGGAGGCGGGAGGGCCTACGAGCAGTACTTC | CANGGGRAYEQYF | . | TRBJ2-7 | TRBD2 | TRBV5-1
TGCGCCAGCAGCTTGACTAACTACAATGAGCAGTTCTTC | CASSLTNYNEQFF | . | TRBJ2-1 | . | TRBV5-1
TGTGCCTGGGCTAGCGGGAGGGAGCTGTTTTTT | CAWASGRELFF | few | TRBJ2-2 | TRBD2 | TRBV30
TGCAGCGTTGAAAGTTTTGGGGGGGGCTCCTACGAGCAGTACTTC | CSVESFGGGSYEQYF | few | TRBJ2-7 | TRBD2 | TRBV29-1
TGTGCCATCCTTGAGGAGCGGAACACCGGGGAGCTGTTTTTT | CAILEERNTGELFF | few | TRBJ2-2 | . | TRBV10-3
TGCGCCAGCAGCTTGGCCCACCCGCTCGGGGACGAGCAGTACTTC | CASSLAHPLGDEQYF | few | TRBJ2-7 | . | TRBV5-1
TGCGCCAGCAGCTTGGGTAGCGGGAGGTACAATGAGCAGTTCTTC | CASSLGSGRYNEQFF | few | TRBJ2-1 | TRBD2 | TRBV5-1
TGTGCCAGCAGTGGGACAGGGATAGGCTATGGCTACACCTTC | CASSGTGIGYGYTF | few | TRBJ1-2 | TRBD1 | TRBV28
TGTGCCAGTAGCACGGGGGGACTAGCGGGAGTCGTGACCTACAATGAGCAGTTCTTC | CASSTGGLAGVVTYNEQFF | few | TRBJ2-1 | TRBD2 | TRBV19
TGTGCCAGCAGCCGTGCGGGAACCCCGTCTGAAGAGACCCAGTACTTC | CASSRAGTPSEETQYF | few | TRBJ2-5 | . | TRBV9
TGTGCCAGCCTGACAGGGCCTGAAGCTTTCTTT | CASLTGPEAFF | few | TRBJ1-1 | TRBD1 | TRBV2
TGTGCCAGCAAGGCGGAGTTAGCGGGCACAGATACGCAGTATTTT | CASKAELAGTDTQYF | few | TRBJ2-3 | . | TRBV9
TGTGCCAGCAGGAGCTTCCTACGACAGGAAGAAGCTTTCTTT | CASRSFLRQEEAFF | . | TRBJ1-1 | . | TRBV28
TGTGCCAGTACCAGGACAGCCGGTAGCAATCAGCCCCAGCATTTT | CASTRTAGSNQPQHF | . | TRBJ1-5 | . | TRBV19
TGCAGCGTTGGACAGGGGTACAATGAGCAGTTCTTC | CSVGQGYNEQFF | . | TRBJ2-1 | TRBD1 | TRBV29-1
TGTGCCAGCTCACTGACAGGGGATGGAGACCAGCATTTT | CASSLTGDGDQHF | . | TRBJ1-5 | TRBD1 | TRBV18
TGTGCCAGCAGCTTGGAGCGGAATACGCAGTATTTT | CASSLERNTQYF | . | TRBJ2-3 | . | TRBV5-4
TGTGCCAGCAGTGTCGCGGAGAACTATGGCTACACCTTC | CASSVAENYGYTF | few | TRBJ1-2 | . | TRBV2
TGCAGCGTTCAACCCGGGACAGGGGGCGTTGGCTACACCTTC | CSVQPGTGGVGYTF | few | TRBJ1-2 | TRBD1 | TRBV29-1